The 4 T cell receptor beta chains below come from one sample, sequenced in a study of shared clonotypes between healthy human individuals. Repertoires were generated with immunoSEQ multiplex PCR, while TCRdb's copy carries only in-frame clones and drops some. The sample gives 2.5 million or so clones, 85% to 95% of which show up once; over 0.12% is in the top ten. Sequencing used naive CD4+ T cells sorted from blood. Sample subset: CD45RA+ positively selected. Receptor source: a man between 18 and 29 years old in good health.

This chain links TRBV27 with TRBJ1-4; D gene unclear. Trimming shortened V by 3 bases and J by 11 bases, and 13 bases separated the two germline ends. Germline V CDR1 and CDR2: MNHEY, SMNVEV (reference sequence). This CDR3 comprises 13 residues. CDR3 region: CASSFRDADKLFF. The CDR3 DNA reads TGTGCCAGCAGTTTCCGTGACGCCGACAAACTGTTTTTT. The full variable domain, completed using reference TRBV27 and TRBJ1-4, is EAQVTQNPRYLITVTGKKLTVTCSQNMNHEYMSWYRQDPGLGLRQIYYSMNVEVTDKGDVPEGYKVSRKEKRNFPLILESPSPNQTSLYFCASSFRDADKLFFGSGTQLSVL.

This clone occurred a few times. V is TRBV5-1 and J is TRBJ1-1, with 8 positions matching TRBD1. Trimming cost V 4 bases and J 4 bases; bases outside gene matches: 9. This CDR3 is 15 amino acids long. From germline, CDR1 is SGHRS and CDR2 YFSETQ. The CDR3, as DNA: TGCGCCAGCAGCACAGAACGGACAGGGAGCACTGAAGCTTTCTTT. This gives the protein CASSTERTGSTEAFF.

Here the CDR3 reads CASSISRTNTGELFF. CDR3 nucleotide sequence: TGTGCCAGTAGTATATCCAGGACAAACACCGGGGAGCTGTTTTTT. The J gene is TRBJ2-2, the V gene TRBV19; a possible D gene is TRBD1 (5 bases). Germline V gene sequence: CDR1 LNHDA, CDR2 SQIVND (reference sequence). V dropped 2 bases and J dropped 2 bases, with 9 bases sitting between them. This CDR3 comprises 15 residues.

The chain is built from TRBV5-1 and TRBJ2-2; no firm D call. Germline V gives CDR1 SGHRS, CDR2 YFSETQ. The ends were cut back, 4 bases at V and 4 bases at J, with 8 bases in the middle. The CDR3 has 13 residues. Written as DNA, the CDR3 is TGCGCCAGCAGCCCTCAGATCACCGGGGAGCTGTTTTTT. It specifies CASSPQITGELFF.